These 3 T cell receptor beta chains came from one sample sequenced in a study of blood T cell repertoires in COVID-19. Generated by immunoSEQ multiplex PCR, the TCRdb table keeps only in-frame clones and is missing some. The table shows a few hundred thousand clones, with approximately 91% occurring only once. The specimen was PBMCs or T cells enriched from blood (not recorded which). The receptors originated from a woman in her twenties or thirties who had been exposed to COVID-19.

The chain recombines TRBV12-5 with TRBJ1-1, with 8 positions matching TRBD1. Trimming at V came to 4 bases and at J to 4 bases, leaving 5 bases not matched to a gene. This CDR3 is built from 14 residues. CDR1 and CDR2 (germline): LGHNT, FRNRAP. The CDR3 loop is CASGSGQGATEAFF. The DNA of the CDR3 is TGTGCTAGTGGTTCCGGACAGGGAGCCACTGAAGCTTTCTTT.

This chain connects TRBV7-9 to TRBJ1-1, with a possible D match to TRBD1 (5 bases). The germline CDR1 and CDR2 sequences are SEHNR and FQNEAQ (reference sequence). V was trimmed by 5 bases and J by 1 base, leaving 11 bases between them. The CDR3 consists of 14 residues. CDR3 DNA: TGTGCCAGCAGCCCACCTACAGGGAACACTGAAGCTTTCTTT. This translates into CASSPPTGNTEAFF.

The CDR3 loop reads CASRLGTVDNSPLHF. The CDR3 bases are TGTGCCAGCAGGCTAGGGACAGTTGATAATTCACCCCTCCACTTT. The V call is TRBV28, the J call TRBJ1-6, with 7 bases that match TRBD1. This CDR3 contains 15 residues. In germline, CDR1 is MDHEN, CDR2 SYDVKM. V lost 6 bases and J lost 5; bases outside the gene matches: 7.